This T cell receptor beta chain was observed in a study of memory CD4+ T cells and cytomegalovirus serostatus. Single viable CD3+CD4+CD8-CD45RO+ cells were sorted as the memory CD4+ T cells. The CDR3 is 14 residues long. Trimming removed 1 base from V and 6 bases from J, with 9 bases in between. Looked up from germline, CDR1 is SGHDN and CDR2 is FVKESK. In this sample, this clone turned up a few times. TCRdb's copy holds only in-frame clones and misses some; the assay was immunoSEQ multiplex PCR. The top ten clones hold 0.75% to 0.9% of a sample with 50,000 to 70,000 clones, approximately 80% of them seen once.

Sequencing was carried out using memory CD4+ T cells from blood. The V and J genes are TRBV14 and TRBJ2-2; D unresolved. The source is an adult in good health and CMV-seronegative. The CDR3: CASSQGPLAGELFF. CDR3 nucleotide sequence: TGTGCCAGCAGCCAAGGACCTTTGGCCGGGGAGCTGTTTTTT.